One sample yielded the 27 T cell receptor beta chains listed below, sequenced in a study of low-dose radiotherapy and immunotherapy resistance in tumors. Time point: after trial treatment. Treatment denoted: LDRT plus nivolumab, ipilimumab, low-dose cyclophosphamide and aspirin (RACIN trial). cDNA synthesis used a TRAV/TRBV-specific primer set for both chains. TCRs underwent about 22 PCR cycles of amplification with a constant-region primer and V-primer adapter. One entry per CDR3 protein, called by TCRdb with MiXCR from the reads. The profile shows around 80,000 distinct CDR3 sequences, around 17% of them singletons. The sequencing used PBMCs, collected after low-dose radiotherapy plus immunotherapy. Receptor source: a male donor with prostate cancer.

The table lists this clonotype with many counts. J is TRBJ1-1 and V is TRBV4-3, with D perhaps matching TRBD1 (6 bases). This CDR3 is 16 amino acids long. The germline V and J ends were trimmed by 0 bases and 0 bases, with 11 bases remaining between them. Germline CDR1 is LGHNA and CDR2 is YSLEER. DNA for the CDR3: TGCGCCAGCAGCCAAGAGGCCGGGACACTGAACACTGAAGCTTTCTTT. This translates into CASSQEAGTLNTEAFF.

Concerning this clonotype: One base separates it from a far larger clone, so it is likely a read error. The V and J genes are TRBV5-6 and TRBJ2-1; D is perhaps TRBD2 (7 bases). This CDR3 spans 11 amino acids. The V gene's germline CDR1 is SGHDT and CDR2 YYEEEE. V was cut by 4 bases and J by 10 bases, with 9 bases left in between. Here the CDR3 DNA reads TGTGCCAGCAGCCCGGGGGGCGAGCAGTTCTTC. Protein product: CASSPGGEQFF.

The chain combines TRBV10-2 with TRBJ2-7; 11 nucleotides agree with TRBD1. The J segment lost 3 bases and the V segment lost 4 bases, leaving 2 bases of the junction unmatched. This CDR3 spans 14 amino acids. Per the germline V gene, CDR1 is WSHSY and CDR2 is SAAADI. CDR3 residues: CASSVDRGLYEQYF. CDR3 in DNA: TGCGCCAGCAGTGTGGACAGGGGGCTCTACGAGCAGTACTTC.

This clonotype was recorded at least ten times. A much larger clone lies a single base off, so this may be a read error. This rearrangement joins TRBV25-1 to TRBJ2-3; D remains unclear. With 6 bases removed from V and 6 bases from J, the gap between germline ends came to 7 bases. CDR1 is MGHDK and CDR2 is SYGVNS in the germline V gene. The CDR3 covers 11 residues. This CDR3 reads CASRRADTQYF. The CDR3 DNA follows: TGTGCCAGCAGAAGGGCGGATACGCAGTATTTT.

This chain uses TRBV27 with TRBJ2-3, with no clear D. Looked up from germline, CDR1 is MNHEY and CDR2 is SMNVEV (reference sequence). The CDR3 is 11 residues long. V was pared by 10 bases and J by 8 bases, with 13 bases between. The CDR3 DNA follows: TGTGCCATCCCCCCCCACCGTACGCAGTATTTT. Its protein product is CAIPPHRTQYF.

This clonotype was picked up a small number of times. The genes are TRBV19 and TRBJ2-2, with 7 positions matching TRBD1. The length of the CDR3 is 17 residues. V trimming: 5 bases; J trimming: 6 bases; junction bases outside the gene matches: 15. From germline, CDR1 is LNHDA and CDR2 SQIVND (reference sequence). CDR3: CASSGLTGTEYAGELFF. The CDR3 DNA follows: TGTGCCAGTAGTGGCCTAACCGGGACAGAATACGCCGGGGAGCTGTTTTTT.

This clonotype has ten or more counts. J is TRBJ1-1 and V is TRBV7-9; TRBD1 aligns across 9 bases. The CDR3 extends over 14 amino acids. The V segment lost 3 bases and the J segment 4 bases; nucleotides outside the gene matches: 3. Germline-derived CDR1 and CDR2 are SEHNR and FQNEAQ (reference sequence). In DNA form, the CDR3 reads TGTGCCAGCAGCTTGGACAGGGGAGGCACTGAAGCTTTCTTT. This translates into CASSLDRGGTEAFF.

This clonotype appeared many times. The chain couples TRBV24-1 to TRBJ2-5, with 8 bases identical to TRBD1. The CDR3 contains 13 residues. The V and J ends lost 4 bases and 4 bases, in that order; junction bases with no gene match: 1. From germline, CDR1 is KGHDR and CDR2 SFDVKD. CDR3 protein: CATSEDRGETQYF. CDR3 sequence (DNA): TGTGCCACCAGTGAAGACAGGGGAGAGACCCAGTACTTC.

This clonotype was seen ten or more times. The rearrangement links TRBV7-3 to TRBJ2-5; 8 positions agree with TRBD1. The germline CDR1 and CDR2 sequences are SGHTA and FQGTGA. The CDR3 sequence is 14 residues long. The ends lost 4 bases at V and 5 bases at J; junction bases unmatched: 6. CDR3 bases: TGTGCCAGCAGCTCGACAGGGGTGGGGGAGACCCAGTACTTC. It specifies CASSSTGVGETQYF.

Ten or more counts support this clonotype. The rearrangement joins TRBV20-1 to TRBJ1-4; no firm D call. CDR1 and CDR2 from the germline V gene are DFQATT and SNEGSKA (reference sequence). V was cut by 3 bases and J by 3 bases, with 8 bases left in between. The CDR3 loop spans 13 amino acids. The DNA of the CDR3 is TGCAGTGCTAGCCTATTAGCTAATGAAAAACTGTTTTTT. As protein: CSASLLANEKLFF.

J is TRBJ2-6 and V is TRBV5-6; D gene ambiguous. The CDR3 covers 19 residues. The ends were cut back, 2 bases at V and 0 bases at J, with 18 bases in the middle. Germline V gene lookup returns CDR1 SGHDT and CDR2 YYEEEE. DNA of the CDR3: TGTGCCAGCAGCTTTTTGCCCGACCTCCACAGCTCTGGGGCCAACGTCCTGACTTTC. Translation: CASSFLPDLHSSGANVLTF.

Comment on this clonotype: A far larger clone is a single base away, which makes a read error likely. The chain links TRBV9 to TRBJ2-7; TRBD1 matches at 7 bases. Germline-derived CDR1 and CDR2 are SGDLS and YYNGEE. Unmatched junction bases numbered 5, after V lost 5 bases and J lost 0 bases. This CDR3 contains 14 residues. DNA for the CDR3: TGTGCCAGCAGGAGGGACAGTCGCTCCTACGAGCAGTACTTC. Amino acids: CASRRDSRSYEQYF.

Many counts were recorded for this clonotype. The rearrangement links TRBV7-8 to TRBJ2-3; 13 bases line up with TRBD2. The V gene end was trimmed by 5 bases and the J gene end by 0 bases; junction bases not matched to a gene: 5. Germline V gene lookup returns CDR1 SGHVS and CDR2 FQNEAQ. This CDR3 has 17 amino acids. The CDR3 DNA sequence: TGTGCCAGCAGCAAATGGGGACTAGCGGGGAGCACAGATACGCAGTATTTT. It encodes CASSKWGLAGSTDTQYF. The full variable domain, rest sourced from reference TRBV7-8 and TRBJ2-3, is GAGVSQSPRYKVAKRGQDVALRCDPISGHVSLFWYQQALGQGPEFLTYFQNEAQLDKSGLPSDRFFAERPEGSVSTLKIQRTQQEDSAVYLCASSKWGLAGSTDTQYFGPGTRLTVL.

A word on this clonotype: A much larger clone lies a single base off, so this may be a read error. The chain has TRBV7-9 and TRBJ1-6; perhaps TRBD1 as D (6 bases). Looked up from germline, CDR1 is SEHNR and CDR2 is FQNEAQ (reference sequence). This CDR3 spans 19 amino acids. CDR3 sequence reads: CARSLERLQGGRGNSPLHF. CDR3 bases: TGTGCCAGAAGCTTAGAAAGATTGCAGGGAGGCAGGGGTAATTCACCCCTCCACTTT.

The gene calls are TRBV20-1 and TRBJ1-1; maybe TRBD1 (5 bases). The germline gives CDR1 DFQATT, CDR2 SNEGSKA (reference sequence). The CDR3 is made up of 12 amino acids. The V gene lost 6 bases and the J gene lost 1 base, with 9 bases spanning the gap. Here the CDR3 DNA reads TGCAGTGCCGTCACAGGGAACACTGAAGCTTTCTTT. Its protein product is CSAVTGNTEAFF.

This clonotype was recorded at least ten times. The genes are TRBV6-2 or TRBV6-3 and TRBJ2-1, with TRBD2 as a possible D gene (6 bases). This CDR3 has 14 residues. The germline V gene has CDR1 MNHEY and CDR2 SVGEGT. With 5 bases removed from V and 9 bases from J, the gap between germline ends came to 17 bases. The CDR3 DNA is TGTGCCAGCAGTATCACCTTGACGGGGGTTGAGCAGTTCTTC. As protein: CASSITLTGVEQFF.

The table lists this clonotype with a few counts. The rearrangement uses TRBV20-1 and TRBJ2-1, with 11 bases matching TRBD2. The V segment lost 3 bases and the J segment 7 bases; nucleotides outside the gene matches: 5. Looked up from germline, CDR1 is DFQATT and CDR2 is SNEGSKA (reference sequence). There are 14 residues in the CDR3. The CDR3 DNA is TGCAGTGCTAGCCGCACTAGCGGGGGAAATGAGCAGTTCTTC. This sequence encodes CSASRTSGGNEQFF.

This clonotype showed up many times. The chain combines TRBV28 with TRBJ2-7, with 7 bases matching TRBD2. The CDR3 extends over 14 amino acids. The trim removed 6 bases at V and 2 bases at J, leaving 7 bases unmatched. Germline V gene data show CDR1 as MDHEN and CDR2 as SYDVKM. This CDR3 reads CASRRAGNPYEQYF. In DNA, the CDR3 is TGTGCCAGCAGGCGAGCGGGAAACCCCTACGAGCAGTACTTC.

The table lists this clonotype with many counts. The chain has TRBV4-1 and TRBJ1-4, with 8 bases lining up with TRBD1. V gave up 0 bases and J gave up 8 bases; unmatched junction bases: 14. Germline CDR1 is MGHRA and CDR2 is YSYEKL. There are 18 residues in the CDR3. CDR3 sequence reads: CASSQEAGTGKKGEKLFF. The CDR3 bases are TGCGCCAGCAGCCAAGAAGCGGGGACAGGAAAAAAGGGGGAAAAACTGTTTTTT.

This clonotype was detected ten times or more. This chain connects TRBV6-2 or TRBV6-3 to TRBJ2-1, with 8 bases matching TRBD2. CDR3 length: 13 amino acids. Germline values: CDR1 MNHEY, CDR2 SVGEGT. The V segment lost 5 bases and the J segment 13 bases; nucleotides outside the gene matches: 10. CDR3 coding DNA: TGTGCCAGCAGTGGGGGGGGGACTAGTTCACAGTTCTTC. Amino acid sequence: CASSGGGTSSQFF.

The rearrangement links TRBV18 to TRBJ1-1, with no clear D. The germline V gene encodes CDR1 KGHSH and CDR2 LQKENI. The germline V and J ends were trimmed by 3 bases and 0 bases, with 5 bases remaining between them. The CDR3 is 13 residues long. CDR3 residues: CASSPVMNTEAFF. The DNA of the CDR3 is TGTGCCAGCTCACCCGTAATGAACACTGAAGCTTTCTTT.

This clonotype has ten or more counts. The chain links TRBV28 to TRBJ2-7; TRBD2 matches 10 bases. Trimming cost V 1 base and J 2 bases; bases outside gene matches: 5. The CDR3 runs to 16 residues. The germline gives CDR1 MDHEN, CDR2 SYDVKM. This chain's CDR3 is CASSLSSSGSAYEQYF. In DNA, the CDR3 is TGTGCCAGCAGTTTATCCTCTAGCGGGAGTGCCTACGAGCAGTACTTC.

This clonotype occurred many times. V and J are TRBV20-1 and TRBJ1-6; the D gene is possibly TRBD1 (6 bases). This CDR3 is 15 amino acids long. CDR1 and CDR2 (germline): DFQATT, SNEGSKA (reference sequence). Between the trimmed V and J ends, which lost 3 bases and 5 bases, there was a span of 14 bases. Here the CDR3 reads CSARDLGQNNSPLHF. CDR3 bases: TGCAGTGCTAGGGACCTAGGACAGAATAATTCACCCCTCCACTTT.

In its sample, this clonotype was seen many times. The CDR3 here is CASSMTTPNYGYTF. In DNA form, the CDR3 reads TGTGCCAGCAGTATGACGACACCGAACTATGGCTACACCTTC. V gene TRBV12-3 or TRBV12-4 combines with J gene TRBJ1-2, with D uncertain. The CDR3 consists of 14 residues. V was cut by 5 bases and J by 2 bases, with 12 bases left in between.

This chain links TRBV27 with TRBJ1-1; D unclear. Per germline, CDR1 MNHEY and CDR2 SMNVEV (reference sequence). The V end lost 1 base, the J end lost 4 bases, and 7 bases lay between the germline ends. The CDR3 runs 13 residues. DNA of the CDR3: TGTGCCAGCAGTTTATTCCGAGGCACTGAAGCTTTCTTT. As protein: CASSLFRGTEAFF.

This clonotype was observed many times. CDR3 in amino acids: CASSLAHGQVGDYGYTF. The CDR3 DNA follows: TGTGCCAGCAGCTTAGCCCACGGACAGGTTGGCGACTATGGCTACACCTTC. The chain links TRBV7-2 to TRBJ1-2; TRBD1 matches 7 bases. There are 17 residues in the CDR3. The germline CDR1 and CDR2 sequences are SGHTA and FQGNSA. J lost 3 bases, V lost 0 bases, and 10 bases had no gene match.

On this clonotype itself: Only one base separates this from a far larger clonotype, so it likely reflects a read error. The chain has TRBV5-1 and TRBJ2-1, with D possibly TRBD2 on 5 matching bases. V gave up 0 bases and J gave up 10 bases, with 17 bases separating them. Germline CDR1 reads SGHRS; CDR2 reads YFSETQ. The CDR3 is made up of 15 amino acids. The DNA of the CDR3 is TGCGCCAGCAGCTTGGTCGGGGTGACCTCCTACGAGCAGTTCTTC. This translates into CASSLVGVTSYEQFF.